Each of the 8 T cell receptor beta chains below was sequenced from the same sample in a study of T cells in Graves' hyperthyroidism and ophthalmopathy. The source material, RNA transcripts, was used to amplify TCR beta CDR3 regions. When the TCR CDR3 underwent first-round RT-PCR, the HTBI primer set was used. TCRdb processed the multiplex PCR reads anew with MiXCR; each CDR3 protein has one entry. This repertoire shows fewer than 250,000 distinct CDR3 sequences, 15% to 20% found once; its top ten account for roughly 50%. Sequencing was carried out using blood. These receptors were collected from a man aged 45-65 years with Graves' hyperthyroidism.

This clonotype was picked up many times. The rearrangement joins TRBV4-2 to TRBJ2-7; D is uncertain. The germline gives CDR1 LGHNA, CDR2 YNFKEQ. There are 15 residues in the CDR3. V lost 0 bases and J 2 bases, leaving 11 bases between the germline ends. CDR3 DNA sequence: TGTGCCAGCAGCCAAGATCGTCAGATAACCTACGAGCAGTACTTC. As protein: CASSQDRQITYEQYF.

This clonotype was seen repeatedly, ten times or more. The chain recombines TRBV6-6 with TRBJ2-1, with D possibly TRBD2 on 6 matching bases. The germline gives CDR1 MNHNY, CDR2 SVGAGI (reference sequence). Trimming took 2 bases from V and 6 from J, leaving 14 bases between them. The CDR3 spans 15 residues. CDR3 bases: TGTGCCAGCAGTTACGGGGCGGGACCCTCCAATGAGCAGTTCTTC. It encodes CASSYGAGPSNEQFF.

This clonotype was seen ten or more times. V is TRBV2 and J is TRBJ2-1; TRBD1 matches 10 bases. This CDR3 has 14 amino acids. Looked up from germline, CDR1 is SNHLY and CDR2 is FYNNEI. Trimming removed 1 base from V and 7 bases from J; junction bases left unmatched: 1. The CDR3 DNA is TGTGCCAGCAGTGAAGGACAGGGGGCAAATGAGCAGTTCTTC. Translating it yields CASSEGQGANEQFF. Using reference TRBV2 and TRBJ2-1 for the parts outside the CDR3, the full variable domain is EPEVTQTPSHQVTQMGQEVILRCVPISNHLYFYWYRQILGQKVEFLVSFYNNEISEKSEIFDDQFSVERPDGSNFTLKIRSTKLEDSAMYFCASSEGQGANEQFFGPGTRLTVL.

This clonotype came up many times. V is TRBV7-8 and J is TRBJ2-7; TRBD1 matches at 8 bases. V lost 1 base to trimming and J lost 4 bases; unmatched junction nucleotides: 6. Germline V gives CDR1 SGHVS, CDR2 FQNEAQ. CDR3 length equals 15 residues. In DNA, the CDR3 is TGTGCCAGCAGCTTAGGACAGGGGACCTTTTACGAGCAGTACTTC. Translated, it gives CASSLGQGTFYEQYF.

Many counts were recorded for this clonotype. CDR3 loop: CASSSPQGGFFNSPLHF. DNA of the CDR3: TGTGCCAGCAGCTCACCACAGGGGGGGTTTTTTAATTCACCCCTCCACTTT. The rearrangement joins TRBV11-2 to TRBJ1-6; 8 bases are shared with TRBD1. The junction had 11 bases not matched to a gene; V was cut back by 4 bases and J by 6 bases. Germline V CDR1 and CDR2: SGHAT, FQNNGV. CDR3 length: 17 amino acids.

The rearrangement links TRBV20-1 to TRBJ2-3, with 7 bases lining up with TRBD1. Trimming at V came to 5 bases and at J to 11 bases, leaving 13 bases not matched to a gene. CDR1 DFQATT and CDR2 SNEGSKA come from the germline V gene (reference sequence). This CDR3 has 13 amino acids. CDR3 protein: CSAWDSYAEKQYF. The CDR3 nucleotides are TGCAGTGCTTGGGACAGCTACGCAGAGAAGCAGTATTTT.

This clonotype has ten or more counts. J is TRBJ2-1 and V is TRBV27; D call uncertain. CDR1 MNHEY and CDR2 SMNVEV come from the germline V gene (reference sequence). Trimming took 8 bases from V and 7 from J, leaving 12 bases between them. The CDR3 totals 12 residues. CDR3 DNA sequence: TGTGCCAGCGGTGATCCGGGTAATGAGCAGTTCTTC. Its protein product is CASGDPGNEQFF.

This clonotype has more than one count but fewer than ten. The chain recombines TRBV6-1 with TRBJ1-3; D is unclear. The length of the CDR3 is 16 residues. V was shortened by 5 bases and J by 0 bases, with 14 bases between the two germline ends. From germline, CDR1 is MNHNS and CDR2 SASEGT. CDR3 region: CASSLSTDHSGNTIYF. The DNA for the CDR3 is TGTGCCAGCAGTTTATCAACGGACCACTCTGGAAACACCATATATTTT.